This TCR beta chain was documented in a study of blood T cell repertoires in COVID-19 (dated by TCRdb to 2020 to 2022). Regarding the research as a whole: Samples from collaborators originated in the United States, Italy and Spain and spanned both the acute and convalescent phases of COVID-19. The repertoires were released in a freely available public database intended as a resource for research on the immune response to SARS-CoV-2. Subjects who had been exposed to COVID-19, were actively infected with it, or had recovered from it provided the deeply sampled blood TCRbeta repertoires that made up the dataset. Where available, HLA class I and class II types were obtained from metadata supplied by the sample provider rather than from assay-based typing. The prospective study material was composed of cDNA or gDNA derived from T cells, B-cell-depleted T cells, or PBMCs. Samples were obtained from the ongoing ImmuneRACE study (first 160 participants) and from about 1,300 subjects provided by 6 global collaborators. A de-identified subject ID, COVID-19 status, age in years and sex were almost always included in the sample metadata. The paper's findings and limits, for the study overall: Clinical and demographic metadata were provided uncurated, with the amount varying by source and participant.

TCRbeta CDR3 regions were amplified from genomic DNA using the immunoSEQ Assay, a bias-controlled multiplex PCR. Regarding the original processing steps: Nucleated cell counts per sample were estimated from amplification of reference gene primers within the assay. To quantify the absolute abundance of each unique TCRbeta CDR3 rearrangement, sequence reads were collapsed and filtered. For each sample, productive Simpson clonality was calculated by taking the square root of Simpson's diversity index across productive rearrangements. TCRdb limited this immuneACCESS table to in-frame rearrangements with V and J called. A share of clones is missing; checked studies link under half to unresolved V genes, and the rest is unexplained. V, J and clone size were drawn from that table, and D and trimming were deduced from the DNA. Present in this sample are about 290,000 clones, just under 85% of which were seen just once. The ten largest clones add up to around 4% of the sample.

Whole blood was collected in K2EDTA tubes by collaborating institutions according to the institutions' own protocols. For TCRbeta analysis, collaborator samples were shipped as frozen whole blood, as isolated PBMCs, or as DNA extracted from either sample type. CDR1 and CDR2 are read off the germline V gene as SQVTM and ANQGSEA. From the cysteine up to the phenylalanine, the CDR3 has a length of 15 residues. Kept here is only the CDR3 DNA, which spans 45 bases and is read in frame from base 1. Trimming accounts for 2 bases at V and 2 bases at J, while the number of junction bases matched to no gene is 4. On this clone: What antigen it recognizes has not been identified. Nothing much larger sits one base from this clone, and base qualities are not available.

The chain is assembled from TRBV29-1 and TRBJ1-3; 9 central nucleotides agree with TRBD1. The receptor was derived from a woman aged 50 to 65 with active or convalescent COVID-19. Sequencing used peripheral blood. The nucleotide sequence reads TGCAGCGTTGAAAAGACAGGGGGACCTGGAAACACCATATATTTT. It translates to CSVEKTGGPGNTIYF.